This T cell receptor (beta chain) is from a study of T cell responses to AZD1222 COVID-19 vaccine. Overall study findings and caveats: Only after the peak T cell response were repertoires sampled.

Profiling relied on immunoSEQ multiplex PCR, and the TCRdb table lists in-frame clones only, not all of them. Among about 170,000 clones listed, more than 90% were seen once. In the case of this clone: As yet, its antigen is unknown.

Between the trimmed V and J ends, which lost 5 bases and 7 bases, there was a span of 8 bases. The CDR3 runs to 10 residues. Germline values: CDR1 SQVTM, CDR2 ANQGSEA. Sequencing used peripheral blood, obtained on day 0 of AZD1222 vaccination. The clonotype originates from an adult in good health. The chain joins TRBV29-1 to TRBJ1-2; perhaps TRBD1 as D (6 bases). As DNA, the CDR3 is TGCAGCGTTTGGACAGCTGGCTACACCTTC. Protein: CSVWTAGYTF.